This T cell receptor beta chain was sequenced in a study of T and B cells in COVID-19 patients. Turning to the study itself: Peripheral blood came from COVID-19 patients with active infection or after recovery. 18 of 20 active-infection patients had comorbidities associated with unfavorable COVID-19 outcome.

TRB rearrangements were amplified by multiplex PCR with BIOMED2 TRB-A/B primers. MiXCR, run by TCRdb on the multiplex PCR reads, gives a single entry per CDR3 protein. The sample records 5,500 to 7,000 distinct CDR3 sequences, 25% to 35% being singletons. Whole-study findings and limits: Highly clonal in active COVID-19, TRB repertoires exceeded healthy-donor diversity and richness at recovery. Symptomatic-phase blood samples from mildly ill patients and early samples from severe cases were scarce.

TRB was amplified from around 230-520 ng of blood genomic DNA. With respect to this clonotype: Its antigen is not identified.

The receptor was isolated from a human donor with active COVID-19. The donor label of this sample is uncertain. The sample was blood.

CDR3 residues: CASSLAGAGSTGELFF. CDR3 coding DNA: TGTGCCAGCAGCTTGGCTGGGGCAGGGAGCACCGGGGAGCTGTTTTTT. This chain joins TRBV5-4 and TRBJ2-2; D might be TRBD1 or TRBD2, each matching 5 bases. CDR1 and CDR2 from the germline V gene are SGHNT and YYREEE (reference sequence). The CDR3 contains 16 residues. V shed 0 bases and J shed 4 bases, with 13 bases lying between them.